This TCR beta chain was captured in a study of T cells in Graves' hyperthyroidism and ophthalmopathy. This clonotype has at least ten counts. Its antigen is unidentified. It was RNA transcripts that yielded the amplified TCR beta CDR3 regions. With the HTBI primer set, the TCR CDR3 went through a first round of RT-PCR. TCRdb redid the calling of the multiplex PCR reads with MiXCR, one entry per CDR3 protein. The sample has over 700,000 distinct CDR3 sequences, roughly a sixth seen once. Study conclusions and caveats: Also found in blood were most expanded thyroid clonotypes above 0.001. Model predictions of ophthalmopathy came a median around 6.5 months before onset. Ophthalmopathy cases were set apart from stable hyperthyroidism by a 13 V-J model.

The germline V and J ends were trimmed by 5 bases and 6 bases, with 11 bases remaining between them. CDR1 is MNHEY, CDR2 SMNVEV, per germline (reference sequence). CDR3 length: 13 amino acids. This clonotype was sampled from a woman in her forties or fifties with Graves' hyperthyroidism that later progressed to Graves' ophthalmopathy. The sample was blood. The rearrangement links TRBV27 to TRBJ1-5; D not certain. In DNA form, the CDR3 reads TGTGCCAGCAGTCCGCACACTGGTCAGCCCCAGCATTTT. Translation: CASSPHTGQPQHF.